Presented here are 23 T cell receptor beta chains from one specimen sequenced in a study of shared T cell receptors in the human thymus. Assay used: immunoSEQ multiplex PCR; TCRdb lists only in-frame clones, some missing. The sample shows about 380,000 clones, roughly 94% of them seen only once. Sequenced sample: thymocytes. The receptors derive from a human donor.

The V and J genes are TRBV25-1 and TRBJ2-7; the D is unclear. Trimming stripped 0 bases from V and 0 bases from J, with 15 bases between. Germline V CDR1 and CDR2: MGHDK, SYGVNS. The CDR3 runs 17 residues. CDR3 DNA sequence: TGTGCCAGCAGTGAATATAATAAAGGGCAGATCTCCTACGAGCAGTACTTC. Translating gives CASSEYNKGQISYEQYF.

The rearrangement links TRBV10-1 to TRBJ2-3; maybe TRBD1 (6 bases). V was cut by 8 bases and J by 0 bases, with 15 bases left in between. The CDR3 is made up of 15 amino acids. In germline, CDR1 is WNHNN, CDR2 SYGVQD (reference sequence). Here the CDR3 DNA reads TGCGCCAGCTCCCTCGACAGGCCCAGCACAGATACGCAGTATTTT. This codes for CASSLDRPSTDTQYF.

This clone was found once. The rearrangement joins TRBV25-1 to TRBJ2-5; D might be TRBD1 or TRBD2, each matching 7 bases. The CDR3 covers 16 residues. Germline V lookup: CDR1 MGHDK, CDR2 SYGVNS. V dropped 6 bases and J dropped 5 bases, with 22 bases sitting between them. CDR3 coding DNA: TGTGCCAGCAGGGGGACTACAGGGGACCTCGGGGAGACCCAGTACTTC. Amino acids: CASRGTTGDLGETQYF.

This clone was seen just once. V usage is TRBV6-5 and J usage is TRBJ2-2, with D perhaps TRBD1 (6 bases). The V end lost 2 bases, the J end lost 1 base, and 11 bases lay between the germline ends. The CDR3 spans 16 residues. In germline, CDR1 is MNHEY, CDR2 SVGAGI. DNA of the CDR3: TGTGCCAGCAGTTACGGGGGCCAGGGGAACACCGGGGAGCTGTTTTTT. It yields the protein CASSYGGQGNTGELFF.

This clone was detected once. This sequence joins TRBV27 and TRBJ1-5, with D tentatively TRBD1 (5 bases). Germline V gene sequence: CDR1 MNHEY, CDR2 SMNVEV (reference sequence). The germline V and J ends were trimmed by 5 bases and 6 bases, with 41 bases remaining between them. The CDR3 has 23 residues. The DNA of the CDR3 is TGTGCCAGCAGTCCCCATCTTACCCAGGGTATTTCCAGGATCTCCCCTTTTAGTCAGCCCCAGCATTTT. Translating gives CASSPHLTQGISRISPFSQPQHF.

The chain combines TRBV28 with TRBJ2-3; 10 bases align to TRBD2. CDR1 and CDR2 from the germline V gene are MDHEN and SYDVKM. This CDR3 is 16 amino acids long. The ends lost 3 bases at V and 3 bases at J; junction bases unmatched: 6. CDR3 amino acids: CASSFPRAGGTDTQYF. The CDR3 nucleotides are TGTGCCAGCAGTTTCCCACGAGCGGGAGGGACAGATACGCAGTATTTT.

The chain employs TRBV4-3 and TRBJ2-1; no clear D gene. The V end was cut by 0 bases, the J end by 4 bases, with 13 bases between. CDR3 length equals 16 residues. CDR1 and CDR2 (germline): LGHNA, YSLEER. The CDR3 coding sequence is TGCGCCAGCAGCCAAGATAGAGGACCGAGATACAATGAGCAGTTCTTC. Its translation: CASSQDRGPRYNEQFF.

The chain couples TRBV30 to TRBJ1-1; D call uncertain. With 3 bases removed from V and 6 bases from J, the gap between germline ends came to 17 bases. The CDR3 extends over 14 amino acids. CDR1 and CDR2 from the germline V gene are GTSNPN and SVGIG (reference sequence). The CDR3 protein is CAWRLRSGAAEAFF. In DNA, the CDR3 is TGTGCCTGGAGACTACGATCGGGTGCCGCTGAAGCTTTCTTT.

The chain combines TRBV5-1 with TRBJ1-4, with no clear D. The CDR3 loop spans 14 amino acids. The V and J ends lost 2 bases and 5 bases respectively, with 10 bases between them. CDR1 is SGHRS and CDR2 is YFSETQ in the germline V gene. The CDR3 DNA follows: TGCGCCAGCAGCTTCGGTCACCAAAATGAAAAACTGTTTTTT. It specifies CASSFGHQNEKLFF.

V is TRBV5-1 and J is TRBJ2-2, with 7 bases that match TRBD2. Germline lookup yields CDR1 SGHRS and CDR2 YFSETQ. The J segment lost 2 bases and the V segment lost 6 bases, leaving 4 bases of the junction unmatched. The CDR3 is made up of 14 amino acids. The CDR3 sequence is CASKTSLNTGELFF. In nucleotides, the CDR3 is TGCGCCAGCAAGACTAGCCTCAACACCGGGGAGCTGTTTTTT.

This clone was found a few times. The chain has TRBV19 and TRBJ1-1; possibly TRBD1 for D (5 bases). CDR3 length: 12 amino acids. Germline V gene lookup returns CDR1 LNHDA and CDR2 SQIVND (reference sequence). Trimming shortened V by 7 bases and J by 1 base, and 7 bases separated the two germline ends. CDR3 nucleotides: TGTGCCAGTATCAGGGAGAACACTGAAGCTTTCTTT. It codes for CASIRENTEAFF. The variable domain in full, completed from reference TRBV19 and TRBJ1-1, reads DGGITQSPKYLFRKEGQNVTLSCEQNLNHDAMYWYRQDPGQGLRLIYYSQIVNDFQKGDIAEGYSVSREKKESFPLTVTSAQKNPTAFYLCASIRENTEAFFGQGTRLTVV.

This clone has a single count. DNA of the CDR3: TGTGCCAGCAGCTCCTCGGCCGGGAGAGACCTTTACGAGCAGTACTTC. Translating it yields CASSSSAGRDLYEQYF. The chain has TRBV28 and TRBJ2-7; D is possibly TRBD2 (6 bases). The CDR3 is 16 amino acids. CDR1 and CDR2 (germline): MDHEN, SYDVKM. Trimming stripped 6 bases from V and 4 bases from J, with 22 bases between.

Notes on this clone: One end of the junction does not line up with germline, which may come from a read error. CDR3 amino acids: CASTLDNPYQWNTIYF. In nucleotides, the CDR3 is TGTGCCAGCACCTTAGATAATCCCTATCAGTGGAACACCATATATTTT. The rearrangement uses TRBV7-9 and TRBJ1-3, with D uncertain. The CDR3 totals 16 residues. CDR1 and CDR2 (germline): SEHNR, FQNEAQ (reference sequence). Supplemented by reference TRBV7-9 and TRBJ1-3, the full variable domain reads DTGVSQNPRHKITKRGQNVTFRCDPISEHNRLYWYRQTLGQGPEFLTYFQNEAQLEKSRLLSDRFSAERPKGSFSTLEIQRTEQGDSAMYLCASTLDNPYQWNTIYFGEGSWLTVV.

The genes are TRBV27 and TRBJ2-7; D is undetermined. The V gene lost 4 bases and the J gene lost 1 base, with 11 bases spanning the gap. The CDR3 consists of 14 residues. CDR1 is MNHEY, CDR2 SMNVEV, per germline (reference sequence). The CDR3 DNA reads TGTGCCAGCAGTTCCGGGTTCGGGTCCTACGAGCAGTACTTC. Translation gives CASSSGFGSYEQYF.

The chain couples TRBV18 to TRBJ2-2; 10 positions match TRBD1. V lost 0 bases and J lost 6; bases outside the gene matches: 7. The CDR3 consists of 17 residues. Germline-derived CDR1 and CDR2 are KGHSH and LQKENI. The CDR3 loop reads CASSPPVDRGFPGELFF. In DNA form, the CDR3 reads TGTGCCAGCTCACCACCAGTGGACAGGGGGTTTCCCGGGGAGCTGTTTTTT.

This chain connects TRBV2 to TRBJ1-1; 7 bases fit TRBD1. This CDR3 region has 13 residues. CDR1 SNHLY and CDR2 FYNNEI come from the germline V gene. With V trimmed by 7 bases and J by 8 bases, 10 bases remained unmatched. This CDR3 reads CASMPDRVVEAFF. CDR3 DNA: TGTGCCAGCATGCCTGACAGGGTGGTGGAAGCTTTCTTT.

The CDR3: CASSPRQGPYEQYF. As DNA, the CDR3 is TGTGCCAGCAGTCCCCGACAGGGCCCCTACGAGCAGTACTTC. V and J are TRBV6-5 and TRBJ2-7; TRBD1 matches at 7 bases. V was clipped by 5 bases and J by 2 bases; unmatched bases: 6. CDR1 and CDR2 from the germline V gene are MNHEY and SVGAGI. The CDR3 consists of 14 residues.

This clone was seen just once. The chain combines TRBV27 with TRBJ1-5; a weak D match, TRBD1 (6 bases). V dropped 0 bases and J dropped 5 bases, with 17 bases sitting between them. Looked up from germline, CDR1 is MNHEY and CDR2 is SMNVEV (reference sequence). This CDR3 comprises 17 residues. Here the CDR3 DNA reads TGTGCCAGCAGTTTATCAGGGACACCCGGAGAGGATCAGCCCCAGCATTTT. Translation: CASSLSGTPGEDQPQHF.

The J gene is TRBJ2-2, the V gene TRBV7-2, with no clear D. Germline V gives CDR1 SGHTA, CDR2 FQGNSA. This CDR3 region has 13 residues. Trimming removed 6 bases from V and 4 bases from J, with 9 bases in between. The CDR3 sequence is CASSARVTGELFF. In DNA, the CDR3 is TGTGCCAGCAGTGCAAGGGTCACCGGGGAGCTGTTTTTT. The full variable domain, with the rest looked up from reference TRBV7-2 and TRBJ2-2, is GAGVSQSPSNKVTEKGKDVELRCDPISGHTALYWYRQSLGQGLEFLIYFQGNSAPDKSGLPSDRFSAERTGGSVSTLTIQRTQQEDSAVYLCASSARVTGELFFGEGSRLTVL.

The V call is TRBV15, the J call TRBJ2-1, with D unresolved. The V gene's germline CDR1 is LNHNV and CDR2 YYDKDF (reference sequence). V lost 0 bases, J lost 0 bases, and 12 bases lay in between. The CDR3 runs to 17 residues. This CDR3 is CATSRDESGPSYNEQFF. CDR3 coding DNA: TGTGCCACCAGCAGAGATGAGTCCGGGCCCTCCTACAATGAGCAGTTCTTC.

The chain is built from TRBV19 and TRBJ2-1; D possibly corresponds to TRBD2 (5 bases). This CDR3 region has 13 residues. Trimming took off 7 bases at V and 0 bases at J, with 7 bases between the two ends. Germline values: CDR1 LNHDA, CDR2 SQIVND (reference sequence). The CDR3 sequence: CASIRDSYNEQFF. The CDR3, as DNA: TGTGCCAGTATTCGGGACTCCTACAATGAGCAGTTCTTC.

V gene TRBV6-1 combines with J gene TRBJ2-2, with 13 bases aligning to TRBD2. V gave up 0 bases and J gave up 7 bases; unmatched junction bases: 8. This CDR3 contains 18 residues. Per germline, CDR1 MNHNS and CDR2 SASEGT. The CDR3 reads CASSEARTSGSCGGELFF. CDR3 sequence (DNA): TGTGCCAGCAGTGAAGCACGGACTAGCGGGAGTTGTGGCGGGGAGCTGTTTTTT.

This clone was seen once. The rearrangement uses TRBV12-5 and TRBJ1-2; D might be TRBD1 (6 bases). V was pared by 0 bases and J by 3 bases, with 20 bases between. Per germline, CDR1 LGHNT and CDR2 FRNRAP. The CDR3 sequence is 18 residues long. The CDR3 is CASGLVLEDPRGDYGYTF. In DNA, the CDR3 is TGTGCTAGTGGTTTGGTACTTGAGGACCCCAGGGGTGACTATGGCTACACCTTC. The whole variable domain, remainder taken from reference TRBV12-5 and TRBJ1-2, is DARVTQTPRHKVTEMGQEVTMRCQPILGHNTVFWYRQTMMQGLELLAYFRNRAPLDDSGMPKDRFSAEMPDATLATLKIQPSEPRDSAVYFCASGLVLEDPRGDYGYTFGSGTRLTVV.